This entry lists 30 T cell receptor beta chains sequenced from one sample in a study of T cell changes during pregnancy in multiple sclerosis. The method was immunoSEQ multiplex PCR; TCRdb's version includes in-frame clones alone and lacks a portion of them. The sample records 42,000 or so clones, around 93% being singletons. Material: CD4+ T cells from peripheral blood mononuclear cells, obtained after pregnancy. The receptor source for this set is a female donor with multiple sclerosis, enrolled in a pregnancy study.

The CDR3 region is CASKQYQETQYF. DNA of the CDR3: TGTGCCAGCAAACAGTATCAAGAGACCCAGTACTTC. The J gene is TRBJ2-5, the V gene TRBV2; D call uncertain. The V gene lost 7 bases and the J gene lost 2 bases, with 8 bases spanning the gap. Germline V CDR1 and CDR2: SNHLY, FYNNEI. The CDR3 is 12 amino acids.

The rearrangement joins TRBV6-5 to TRBJ2-2; D uncertain. This CDR3 region has 14 residues. Germline lookup yields CDR1 MNHEY and CDR2 SVGAGI. Trimming took 2 bases from V and 5 from J, leaving 9 bases between them. The CDR3 DNA is TGTGCCAGCAGTTACCGTCTCCAGACCGGGGAGCTGTTTTTT. This codes for CASSYRLQTGELFF.

This chain connects TRBV7-6 to TRBJ1-1; 7 bases are a match to TRBD1. The CDR3 covers 14 residues. V lost 4 bases and J lost 2; bases outside the gene matches: 4. The germline V gene has CDR1 SGHVS and CDR2 FNYEAQ. CDR3 protein: CASSYGQENTEAFF. The CDR3 DNA reads TGTGCCAGCAGCTACGGACAGGAAAACACTGAAGCTTTCTTT.

This chain connects TRBV6-5 to TRBJ1-3; D might be TRBD1 (6 bases). This CDR3 comprises 16 residues. The V end lost 0 bases, the J end lost 3 bases, and 12 bases lay between the germline ends. CDR1 MNHEY and CDR2 SVGAGI come from the germline V gene. This chain's CDR3 is CASSYSSGQNGNTIYF. In nucleotides, the CDR3 is TGTGCCAGCAGTTACTCGTCAGGACAGAATGGAAACACCATATATTTT.

J is TRBJ2-5 and V is TRBV7-6; D may be TRBD1 (6 bases). CDR3 length: 13 amino acids. The germline V gene encodes CDR1 SGHVS and CDR2 FNYEAQ. Deletions cut 5 bases from V and 5 bases from J, with 12 bases between. The CDR3 spells CASSPGTTETQYF. The CDR3 DNA follows: TGTGCCAGCAGCCCCGGGACAACGGAGACCCAGTACTTC.

The chain recombines TRBV7-6 with TRBJ1-1; no firm D call. Germline CDR1 and CDR2: SGHVS and FNYEAQ. V was trimmed by 1 base and J by 0 bases, leaving 12 bases between them. The CDR3 covers 16 residues. CDR3 sequence: CASSLVSGILNTEAFF. CDR3 DNA sequence: TGTGCCAGCAGCTTAGTCTCAGGTATATTGAACACTGAAGCTTTCTTT.

This chain uses TRBV10-2 with TRBJ1-1; D is undetermined. The CDR3 runs 14 residues. Germline V lookup: CDR1 WSHSY, CDR2 SAAADI. Trimming shortened V by 6 bases and J by 4 bases, and 15 bases separated the two germline ends. DNA for the CDR3: TGCGCCAGCAGGGTCGAGAAGTCGAGCACTGAAGCTTTCTTT. Protein: CASRVEKSSTEAFF.

The V gene is TRBV19, the J gene TRBJ1-5; a weak D match, TRBD1 (5 bases). The CDR3 spans 16 residues. CDR1 LNHDA and CDR2 SQIVND come from the germline V gene (reference sequence). Trimming took 4 bases from V and 2 from J, leaving 15 bases between them. This CDR3 reads CASSKIKQVGNQPQHF. For the CDR3, the DNA is TGTGCCAGTAGTAAAATAAAACAGGTAGGCAATCAGCCCCAGCATTTT.

This clone was seen once. This sequence joins TRBV6-1 and TRBJ1-2; no clear D gene. Trimming left V 2 bases short and J 4 bases short, with 14 bases between. The CDR3 runs 15 residues. Germline-derived CDR1 and CDR2 are MNHNS and SASEGT. CDR3: CASSEMGGIVYGYTF. CDR3 nucleotides: TGTGCCAGCAGTGAAATGGGAGGCATAGTCTATGGCTACACCTTC.

V usage is TRBV6-5 and J usage is TRBJ1-2, with a tentative D call TRBD1 (5 bases). The germline V and J ends were trimmed by 3 bases and 5 bases, with 16 bases remaining between them. Germline V lookup: CDR1 MNHEY, CDR2 SVGAGI. This CDR3 comprises 15 residues. In nucleotides, the CDR3 is TGTGCCAGCAGTTATTCTGGGGCTGCGCGGTATGGCTACACCTTC. It translates to CASSYSGAARYGYTF.

This chain uses TRBV27 with TRBJ2-7; possibly TRBD1 for D (6 bases). Germline values: CDR1 MNHEY, CDR2 SMNVEV (reference sequence). The length of the CDR3 is 16 residues. V lost 3 bases and J 2 bases, leaving 17 bases between the germline ends. CDR3 sequence: CASSFISPGHPYEQYF. DNA of the CDR3: TGTGCCAGCAGTTTCATATCACCGGGACACCCCTACGAGCAGTACTTC.

This clone came up once. The CDR3 loop reads CASSTQRGRGETQYF. In nucleotides, the CDR3 is TGTGCCAGTAGTACCCAGCGGGGGCGGGGAGAGACCCAGTACTTC. The rearrangement uses TRBV19 and TRBJ2-5, with 8 bases fitting TRBD2. The CDR3 is 15 amino acids. Germline V gene data show CDR1 as LNHDA and CDR2 as SQIVND (reference sequence). The V gene end was trimmed by 4 bases and the J gene end by 4 bases; junction bases not matched to a gene: 8.

This clone was counted once. The gene calls are TRBV15 and TRBJ2-1; TRBD1 matches 9 bases. J gave up 3 bases and V 3 bases, and 6 bases lay outside the gene matches. The CDR3 consists of 16 residues. Germline V gene lookup returns CDR1 LNHNV and CDR2 YYDKDF (reference sequence). The CDR3 coding sequence is TGTGCCACCAGCAGGTCACAGGGGGCTTTCTACAATGAGCAGTTCTTC. Its protein product is CATSRSQGAFYNEQFF.

The rearrangement joins TRBV2 to TRBJ2-2, with D possibly TRBD2 on 5 matching bases. V lost 6 bases and J lost 4, with 15 bases in between. This CDR3 has 15 amino acids. CDR1 SNHLY and CDR2 FYNNEI come from the germline V gene. CDR3: CASRPRENPTGELFF. The CDR3, as DNA: TGTGCCAGCAGGCCAAGGGAGAATCCCACCGGGGAGCTGTTTTTT.

The rearrangement links TRBV7-9 to TRBJ2-7; 12 positions agree with TRBD2. This CDR3 is built from 14 residues. Trimming removed 4 bases from V and 6 bases from J; junction bases left unmatched: 4. CDR1 is SEHNR and CDR2 is FQNEAQ in the germline V gene (reference sequence). Written as DNA, the CDR3 is TGTGCCAGCAGCTCTAGCGGGGGGGTGGGCGAGCAGTACTTC. Residues: CASSSSGGVGEQYF.

The gene calls are TRBV5-1 and TRBJ1-2; the match to TRBD1 covers 8 bases. From germline, CDR1 is SGHRS and CDR2 YFSETQ. J lost 3 bases, V lost 2 bases, and 3 bases had no gene match. This CDR3 comprises 14 residues. CDR3 sequence: CASSLSQGDYGYTF. The DNA for the CDR3 is TGCGCCAGCAGCTTATCACAGGGGGACTATGGCTACACCTTC. The complete variable domain, with remaining parts taken from reference TRBV5-1 and TRBJ1-2, reads KAGVTQTPRYLIKTRGQQVTLSCSPISGHRSVSWYQQTPGQGLQFLFEYFSETQRNKGNFPGRFSGRQFSNSRSEMNVSTLELGDSALYLCASSLSQGDYGYTFGSGTRLTVV.

The V gene is TRBV10-3, the J gene TRBJ2-3; the match to TRBD1 covers 9 bases. The CDR3 is made up of 14 amino acids. The junction had 1 base not matched to a gene; V was cut back by 6 bases and J by 0 bases. Germline lookup yields CDR1 ENHRY and CDR2 SYGVKD. The CDR3 protein is CAIRGTGSTDTQYF. The CDR3 nucleotides are TGTGCCATCAGGGGGACAGGGAGCACAGATACGCAGTATTTT.

The rearrangement joins TRBV6-5 to TRBJ2-7, with 7 bases fitting TRBD1. This CDR3 has 15 amino acids. Looked up from germline, CDR1 is MNHEY and CDR2 is SVGAGI. Trimming took 1 base from V and 2 from J; bases not matched to a gene: 5. The CDR3 nucleotides read TGTGCCAGCAGTTACTGGGGGCAGGGGGCCTACGAGCAGTACTTC. This codes for CASSYWGQGAYEQYF.

The rearrangement joins TRBV19 to TRBJ1-1, with D perhaps matching TRBD1 (6 bases). The CDR3 loop spans 13 amino acids. Germline CDR1 is LNHDA and CDR2 is SQIVND (reference sequence). Trimming stripped 5 bases from V and 4 bases from J, with 11 bases between. In nucleotides, the CDR3 is TGTGCCAGTAGTGGGGGGGGGCCCACTGAAGCTTTCTTT. Amino acid sequence: CASSGGGPTEAFF.

This chain links TRBV5-4 with TRBJ2-7; TRBD2 matches 14 bases. Trimming cost V 4 bases and J 3 bases; bases outside gene matches: 3. This CDR3 spans 15 amino acids. Germline V gene data show CDR1 as SGHNT and CDR2 as YYREEE (reference sequence). In nucleotides, the CDR3 is TGTGCCAGCAGCGGAGGGACTAGCGGGGGCTACGAGCAGTACTTC. This encodes CASSGGTSGGYEQYF.

This clone was found once. The genes are TRBV9 and TRBJ2-7; 7 bases map to TRBD1. This CDR3 contains 14 residues. V was clipped by 0 bases and J by 4 bases; unmatched bases: 4. The germline CDR1 and CDR2 sequences are SGDLS and YYNGEE. As DNA, the CDR3 is TGTGCCAGCAGCGTAGAGGGGGCGGGTTACGAGCAGTACTTC. It specifies CASSVEGAGYEQYF.

The V and J genes are TRBV27 and TRBJ2-3; tentatively, D is TRBD1 (5 bases). The CDR3 contains 13 residues. Trimming removed 8 bases at V and 0 bases at J, with 9 bases between. Germline CDR1 is MNHEY and CDR2 is SMNVEV (reference sequence). The CDR3 sequence is CASRQGSTDTQYF. CDR3 coding DNA: TGTGCCAGCCGGCAGGGAAGCACAGATACGCAGTATTTT.

This chain uses TRBV4-1 with TRBJ1-2; 9 bases agree with TRBD1. Germline V CDR1 and CDR2: MGHRA, YSYEKL. The CDR3 length is 14 residues. Trimming cost V 4 bases and J 6 bases; bases outside gene matches: 6. In DNA form, the CDR3 reads TGCGCCAGCAGCCGCCTCACAGGGGGCGATGGCTACACCTTC. This translates into CASSRLTGGDGYTF.

The V and J genes are TRBV6-5 and TRBJ1-2; the match to TRBD1 covers 7 bases. Germline V gene data show CDR1 as MNHEY and CDR2 as SVGAGI. CDR3 length equals 13 residues. V was pared by 4 bases and J by 8 bases, with 7 bases of the junction left unmatched. CDR3 DNA: TGTGCCAGCAGTTTTCGACAGGGTGGAGGCTACACCTTC. Translating it yields CASSFRQGGGYTF.

This chain uses TRBV5-4 with TRBJ1-1, with D possibly matching TRBD1 (5 bases). The germline V gene has CDR1 SGHNT and CDR2 YYREEE (reference sequence). Trimming shortened V by 0 bases and J by 6 bases, and 12 bases separated the two germline ends. The CDR3 has 14 amino acids. The CDR3 region is CASSLAPDSAEAFF. The CDR3 nucleotides are TGTGCCAGCAGCTTGGCTCCCGACAGTGCTGAAGCTTTCTTT.

The chain combines TRBV5-1 with TRBJ2-3; 10 nucleotides match TRBD2. This CDR3 contains 15 residues. J gave up 4 bases and V 0 bases, and 2 bases lay outside the gene matches. Germline-derived CDR1 and CDR2 are SGHRS and YFSETQ. The DNA of the CDR3 is TGCGCCAGCAGCTTGGAAGCGGGGGGGTCAGATACGCAGTATTTT. Its translation: CASSLEAGGSDTQYF.

This chain connects TRBV2 to TRBJ1-2, with D hard to call. CDR1 and CDR2 (germline): SNHLY, FYNNEI. Trimming removed 2 bases from V and 1 base from J, with 5 bases in between. This CDR3 has 13 residues. The CDR3 nucleotides are TGTGCCAGCAGTGAACTGTATAACTATGGCTACACCTTC. The encoded protein is CASSELYNYGYTF.

CDR3: CASSVKGAAFF. CDR3 nucleotides: TGTGCCAGCAGTGTAAAGGGAGCAGCTTTCTTT. The chain joins TRBV2 to TRBJ1-1; the D is unclear. The V and J ends lost 4 bases and 10 bases respectively, with 10 bases between them. The CDR3 contains 11 residues. Germline V gives CDR1 SNHLY, CDR2 FYNNEI. Looking up the rest from reference TRBV2 and TRBJ1-1 gives the full variable domain: EPEVTQTPSHQVTQMGQEVILRCVPISNHLYFYWYRQILGQKVEFLVSFYNNEISEKSEIFDDQFSVERPDGSNFTLKIRSTKLEDSAMYFCASSVKGAAFFGQGTRLTVV.

This chain connects TRBV30 to TRBJ1-5; TRBD1 is a possible D gene (5 bases). The CDR3 is 16 amino acids. Trimming removed 0 bases at V and 7 bases at J, with 19 bases between. Germline V gene data show CDR1 as GTSNPN and CDR2 as SVGIG (reference sequence). CDR3: CAWSVRAGGLPQPQHF. In nucleotides, the CDR3 is TGTGCCTGGAGTGTACGCGCCGGGGGTCTCCCCCAGCCCCAGCATTTT.

This chain connects TRBV29-1 to TRBJ2-2; TRBD1 matches 7 bases. The junction had 8 bases not matched to a gene; V was cut back by 6 bases and J by 7 bases. The CDR3 runs to 13 residues. CDR1 is SQVTM, CDR2 ANQGSEA, per germline. The CDR3 DNA is TGCAGCGTGGCTACAGGGGCGGGCGGGGAGCTGTTTTTT. Protein: CSVATGAGGELFF.